The TCR beta chain under discussion was sequenced for a study of neurological immune-mediated disorders. This clonotype occurred many times. In TCRdb, the 5' RACE reads were re-called with MiXCR into one record per CDR3 protein. The table shows 65,000 to 95,000 distinct CDR3 sequences, with 5% to 6% occurring only once. Germline V gene data show CDR1 as WSHSY and CDR2 as SAAADI. CDR3 length equals 15 residues. V shed 7 bases, J shed 6 bases, and the junction held 5 bases outside the gene matches. The source of this sequence is a woman aged 30 to 39 with multiple sclerosis. Sequencing used PBMCs. The V call is TRBV10-2, the J call TRBJ1-6; TRBD1 aligns across 11 bases. CDR3: CASTLGTGGNSPLHF. DNA for the CDR3: TGCGCCAGCACCCTAGGGACAGGGGGTAATTCACCCCTCCACTTT.